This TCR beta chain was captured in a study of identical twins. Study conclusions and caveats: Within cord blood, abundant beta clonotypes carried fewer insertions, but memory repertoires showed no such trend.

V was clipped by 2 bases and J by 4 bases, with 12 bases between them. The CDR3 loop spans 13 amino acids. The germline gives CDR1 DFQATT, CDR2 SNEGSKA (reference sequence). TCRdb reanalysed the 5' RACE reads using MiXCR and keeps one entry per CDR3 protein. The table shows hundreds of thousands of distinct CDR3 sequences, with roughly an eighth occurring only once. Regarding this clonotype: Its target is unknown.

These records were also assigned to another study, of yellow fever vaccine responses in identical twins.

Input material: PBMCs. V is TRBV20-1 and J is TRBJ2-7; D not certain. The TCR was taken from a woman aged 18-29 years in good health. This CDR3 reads CSARSTETYEQYF. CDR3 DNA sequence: TGCAGTGCTAGAAGCACCGAGACGTACGAGCAGTACTTC.